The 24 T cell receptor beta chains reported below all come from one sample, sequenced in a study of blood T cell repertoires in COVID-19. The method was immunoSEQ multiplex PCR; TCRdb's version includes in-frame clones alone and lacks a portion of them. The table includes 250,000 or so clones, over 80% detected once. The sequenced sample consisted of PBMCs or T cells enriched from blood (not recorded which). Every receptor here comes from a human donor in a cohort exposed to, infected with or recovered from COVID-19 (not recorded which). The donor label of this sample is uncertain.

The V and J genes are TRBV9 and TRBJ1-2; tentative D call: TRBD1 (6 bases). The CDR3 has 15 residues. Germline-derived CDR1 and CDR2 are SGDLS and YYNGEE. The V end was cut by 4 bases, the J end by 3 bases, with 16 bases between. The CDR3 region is CASSPHRTDYYGYTF. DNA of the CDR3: TGTGCCAGCAGCCCCCACAGGACAGACTACTATGGCTACACCTTC.

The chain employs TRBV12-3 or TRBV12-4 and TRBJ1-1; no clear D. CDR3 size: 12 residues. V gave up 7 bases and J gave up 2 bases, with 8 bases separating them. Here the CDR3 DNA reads TGTGCCAGCAACAACAGAAACACTGAAGCTTTCTTT. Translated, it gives CASNNRNTEAFF.

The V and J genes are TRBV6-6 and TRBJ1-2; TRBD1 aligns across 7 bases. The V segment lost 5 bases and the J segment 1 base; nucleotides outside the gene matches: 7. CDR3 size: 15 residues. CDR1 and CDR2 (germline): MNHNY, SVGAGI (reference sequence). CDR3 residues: CASSRTGQSNYGYTF. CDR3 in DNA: TGTGCCAGCAGTCGAACGGGACAGAGTAACTATGGCTACACCTTC.

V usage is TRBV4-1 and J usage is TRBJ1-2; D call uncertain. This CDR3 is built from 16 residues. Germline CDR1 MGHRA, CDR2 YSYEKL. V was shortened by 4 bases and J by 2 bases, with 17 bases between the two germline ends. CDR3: CASSPGLLSLNYGYTF. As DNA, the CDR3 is TGCGCCAGCAGCCCGGGTCTTCTTTCTTTAAACTATGGCTACACCTTC.

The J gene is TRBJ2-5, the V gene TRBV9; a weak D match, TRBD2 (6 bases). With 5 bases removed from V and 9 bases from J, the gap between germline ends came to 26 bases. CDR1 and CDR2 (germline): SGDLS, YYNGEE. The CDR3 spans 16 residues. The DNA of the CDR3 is TGTGCCAGCAGACCCAGAGATTCCCACGGGGGTGAGCCCCAGTACTTC. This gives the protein CASRPRDSHGGEPQYF.

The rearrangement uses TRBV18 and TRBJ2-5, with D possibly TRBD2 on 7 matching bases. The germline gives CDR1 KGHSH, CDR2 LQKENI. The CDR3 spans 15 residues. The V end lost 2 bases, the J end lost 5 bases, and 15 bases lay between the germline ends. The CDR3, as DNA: TGTGCCAGCTCACCAGCGGGGGCGCGATCGGAGACCCAGTACTTC. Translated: CASSPAGARSETQYF.

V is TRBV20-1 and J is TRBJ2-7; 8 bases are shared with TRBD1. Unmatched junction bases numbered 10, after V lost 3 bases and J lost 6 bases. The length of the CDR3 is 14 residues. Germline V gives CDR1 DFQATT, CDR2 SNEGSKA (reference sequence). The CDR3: CSASRETGAGEQYF. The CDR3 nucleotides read TGCAGTGCTAGTCGGGAGACAGGGGCCGGCGAGCAGTACTTC.

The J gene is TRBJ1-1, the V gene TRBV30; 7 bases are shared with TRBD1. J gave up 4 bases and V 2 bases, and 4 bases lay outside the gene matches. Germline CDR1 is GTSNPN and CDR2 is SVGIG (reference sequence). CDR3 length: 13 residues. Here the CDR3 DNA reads TGTGCCTGGAGTAAAGGGGGCGGCACTGAAGCTTTCTTT. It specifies CAWSKGGGTEAFF. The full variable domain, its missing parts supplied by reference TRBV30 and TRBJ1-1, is SQTIHQWPATLVQPVGSPLSLECTVEGTSNPNLYWYRQAAGRGLQLLFYSVGIGQISSEVPQNLSASRPQDRQFILSSKKLLLSDSGFYLCAWSKGGGTEAFFGQGTRLTVV.

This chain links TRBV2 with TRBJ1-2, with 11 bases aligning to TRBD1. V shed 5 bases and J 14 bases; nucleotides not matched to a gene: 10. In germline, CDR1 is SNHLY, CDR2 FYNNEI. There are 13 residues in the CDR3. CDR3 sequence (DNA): TGTGCCAGCAGTTGGACAGGGGGCGAATCTCAAACCTTC. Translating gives CASSWTGGESQTF.

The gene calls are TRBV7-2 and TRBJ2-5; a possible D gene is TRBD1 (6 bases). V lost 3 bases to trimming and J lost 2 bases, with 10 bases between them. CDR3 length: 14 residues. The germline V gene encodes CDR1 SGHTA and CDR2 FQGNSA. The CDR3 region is CASSLNRVQETQYF. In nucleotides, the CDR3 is TGTGCCAGCAGCTTGAACAGGGTGCAAGAGACCCAGTACTTC.

This CDR3 reads CSVEDHSSGYTF. The CDR3 nucleotides are TGCAGCGTTGAAGATCACAGTAGTGGCTACACCTTC. The chain links TRBV29-1 to TRBJ1-2; D unresolved. Looked up from germline, CDR1 is SQVTM and CDR2 is ANQGSEA. V was pared by 0 bases and J by 7 bases, with 9 bases between. CDR3 length: 12 residues. The variable domain in full, completed from reference TRBV29-1 and TRBJ1-2, reads SAVISQKPSRDICQRGTSLTIQCQVDSQVTMMFWYRQQPGQSLTLIATANQGSEATYESGFVIDKFPISRPNLTFSTLTVSNMSPEDSSIYLCSVEDHSSGYTFGSGTRLTVV.

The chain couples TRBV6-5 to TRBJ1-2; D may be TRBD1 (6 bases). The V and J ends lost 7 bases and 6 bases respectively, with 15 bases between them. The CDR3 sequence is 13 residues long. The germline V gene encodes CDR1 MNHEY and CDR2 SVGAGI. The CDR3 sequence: CASITGSVDGYTF. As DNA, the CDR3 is TGTGCCAGCATCACAGGGTCTGTCGATGGCTACACCTTC.

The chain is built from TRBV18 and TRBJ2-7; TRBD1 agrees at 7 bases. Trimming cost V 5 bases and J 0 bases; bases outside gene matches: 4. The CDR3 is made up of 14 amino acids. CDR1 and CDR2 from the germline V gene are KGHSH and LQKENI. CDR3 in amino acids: CASSEGASSYEQYF. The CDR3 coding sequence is TGTGCCAGCTCAGAGGGGGCCAGCTCCTACGAGCAGTACTTC.

CDR3 residues: CASSLDRAGELFF. The CDR3 DNA is TGTGCCAGCAGCTTGGACAGGGCCGGGGAGCTGTTTTTT. J is TRBJ2-2 and V is TRBV5-8; perhaps TRBD1 as D (6 bases). Germline V gene lookup returns CDR1 SGHTS and CDR2 YDEGEE. The germline V and J ends were trimmed by 0 bases and 6 bases, with 6 bases remaining between them. The CDR3 covers 13 residues.

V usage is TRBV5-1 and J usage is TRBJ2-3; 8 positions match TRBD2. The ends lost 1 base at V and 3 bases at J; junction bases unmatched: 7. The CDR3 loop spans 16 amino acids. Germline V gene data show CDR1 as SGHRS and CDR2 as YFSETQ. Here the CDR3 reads CASSLNGGGYTDTQYF. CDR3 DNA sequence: TGCGCCAGCAGCTTGAATGGCGGGGGGTATACAGATACGCAGTATTTT.

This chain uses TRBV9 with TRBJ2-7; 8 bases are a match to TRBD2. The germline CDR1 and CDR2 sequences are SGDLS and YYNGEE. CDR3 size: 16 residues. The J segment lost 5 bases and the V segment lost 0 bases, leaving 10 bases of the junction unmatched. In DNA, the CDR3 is TGTGCCAGCAGCGTAGACGGGGGGGCCCCCTTAGACGAGCAGTACTTC. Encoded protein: CASSVDGGAPLDEQYF.

The CDR3 DNA reads as TGTGCCAGCACCCTGGGACAGGGAGCCTACAATGAGCAGTTCTTC. Its protein is CASTLGQGAYNEQFF. This chain uses TRBV28 with TRBJ2-1, with TRBD1 matching 9 bases. CDR1 and CDR2 from the germline V gene are MDHEN and SYDVKM. This CDR3 spans 15 amino acids. V shed 7 bases and J 2 bases; nucleotides not matched to a gene: 6. The full variable domain, in which reference TRBV28 and TRBJ2-1 provide the parts outside the CDR3, is DVKVTQSSRYLVKRTGEKVFLECVQDMDHENMFWYRQDPGLGLRLIYFSYDVKMKEKGDIPEGYSVSREKKERFSLILESASTNQTSMYLCASTLGQGAYNEQFFGPGTRLTVL.

The CDR3 region has the DNA TGTGCCAGCCTCCAATCCGCAGTGAACACTGAAGCTTTCTTT. This gives the protein CASLQSAVNTEAFF. This chain links TRBV27 with TRBJ1-1; D uncertain. This CDR3 is 14 amino acids long. Germline assignment: CDR1 MNHEY and CDR2 SMNVEV (reference sequence). V was shortened by 8 bases and J by 0 bases, with 13 bases between the two germline ends.

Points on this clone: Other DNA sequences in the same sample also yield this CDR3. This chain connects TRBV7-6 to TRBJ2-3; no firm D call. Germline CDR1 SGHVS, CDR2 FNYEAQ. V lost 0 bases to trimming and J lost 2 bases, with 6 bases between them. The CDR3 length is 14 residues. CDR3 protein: CASSLAGSTDTQYF. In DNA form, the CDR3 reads TGTGCCAGCAGCTTAGCCGGGTCCACAGATACGCAGTATTTT.

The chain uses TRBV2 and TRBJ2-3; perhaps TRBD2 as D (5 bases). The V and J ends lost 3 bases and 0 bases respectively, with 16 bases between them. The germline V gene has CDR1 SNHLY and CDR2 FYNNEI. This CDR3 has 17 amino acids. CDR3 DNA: TGTGCCAGCAGTGATGCAGATCGGGGATTTAGCACAGATACGCAGTATTTT. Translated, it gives CASSDADRGFSTDTQYF.

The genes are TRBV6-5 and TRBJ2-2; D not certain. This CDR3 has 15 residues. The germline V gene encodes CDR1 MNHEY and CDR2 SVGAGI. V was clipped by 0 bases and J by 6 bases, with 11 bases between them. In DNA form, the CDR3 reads TGTGCCAGCAGTTACTCGATAGCCCTATCCGGGGAGCTGTTTTTT. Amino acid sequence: CASSYSIALSGELFF.

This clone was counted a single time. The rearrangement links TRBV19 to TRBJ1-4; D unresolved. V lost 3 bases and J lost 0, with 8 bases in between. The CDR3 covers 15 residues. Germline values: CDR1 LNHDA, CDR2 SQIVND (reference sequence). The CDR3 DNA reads TGTGCCAGTAGTATCAAACTACCAACTAATGAAAAACTGTTTTTT. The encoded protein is CASSIKLPTNEKLFF.

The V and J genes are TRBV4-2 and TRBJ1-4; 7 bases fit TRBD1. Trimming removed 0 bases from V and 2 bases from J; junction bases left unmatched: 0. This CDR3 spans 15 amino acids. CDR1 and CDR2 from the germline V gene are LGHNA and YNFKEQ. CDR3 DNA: TGTGCCAGCAGCCAAGAGACAGGGACTAATGAAAAACTGTTTTTT. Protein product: CASSQETGTNEKLFF.

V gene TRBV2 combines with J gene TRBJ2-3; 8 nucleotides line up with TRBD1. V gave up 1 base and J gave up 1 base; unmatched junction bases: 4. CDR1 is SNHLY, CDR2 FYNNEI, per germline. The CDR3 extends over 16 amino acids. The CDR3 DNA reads TGTGCCAGCAGTGAAGGGCAGGGGGCGGGCACAGATACGCAGTATTTT. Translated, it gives CASSEGQGAGTDTQYF.